This T cell receptor beta chain was observed in a study of CD8+CD57+ T cells in acquired aplastic anemia. Study-level information: Sorted CD4+ and CD8+ cell DNA averaged approximately 3.4 ug. Study-level findings and limits: Patients shared under 30 CD8+ CDR3 sequences with controls. Significant differences in CD8+ Simpson's diversity were not observed between patients and controls.

Ten or more counts support this clonotype. What it recognizes is unknown. CD8+CD57+ cell expansion, shown by flow cytometry, had occurred in the patients selected for sequencing. Both TCR beta VDJ combination and CDR3 sequence profiling were carried out. Genomic DNA was the template for this profiling. TCRdb reprocessed the reads via MiXCR and lists one record per CDR3 protein. The sample has roughly 150,000 distinct CDR3 sequences, more than 45% seen once. The material sequenced was sorted CD4+, CD8+, or CD8+CD57+ T cells (not recorded which) from PBMCs. The receptor was isolated from a human donor with aplastic anemia.

CDR3 sequence reads: CSVDGQGMGTEAFF. The CDR3 region has the DNA TGCAGCGTGGATGGACAGGGAATGGGCACTGAAGCTTTCTTT. This chain connects TRBV29-1 to TRBJ1-1; TRBD1 matches 8 bases. V shed 6 bases and J 4 bases; nucleotides not matched to a gene: 10. The CDR3 runs 14 residues. Germline CDR1 is SQVTM and CDR2 is ANQGSEA.